The TCR beta chain described here comes from a study of early T cells in non-severe SARS-CoV-2 infection. In its sample, this clonotype was seen many times. Its target is unknown. V shed 7 bases, J shed 5 bases, and the junction held 13 bases outside the gene matches. CDR1 is SEHNR and CDR2 is FQNEAQ in the germline V gene (reference sequence). This CDR3 spans 15 amino acids. Unique molecular identifier tags were affixed to discrete cDNA molecules. Via MiXCR, TCRdb re-called the 5' RACE reads, giving one row per CDR3 protein. The sample lists about 80,000 distinct CDR3 sequences; roughly 12% were seen once. Study results and limitations: Private and CD4 specificities were missed by VDJdb matching, skewed to anti-spike CD8.

The receptor was isolated from an adult who was a healthcare worker with PCR-confirmed SARS-CoV-2 infection or an uninfected control (not recorded which). The chain recombines TRBV7-9 with TRBJ2-5; 7 bases agree with TRBD1. The sample consisted of whole blood. As DNA, the CDR3 is TGTGCCAGCAACTCTAAACGGGGACAGCTGGAGACCCAGTACTTC. Protein sequence: CASNSKRGQLETQYF.